The source of this T cell receptor (beta chain) is a study of vaccination effects on CD4 cells after COVID-19. The wider study: A couple of convalescent patients provided samples 16 days and one week prevaccination. Whole-study results and caveats: Few convalescent patients and no early post-infection timepoints were included in the study.

Of note for this clone: Its specificity is not known.

Generated by immunoSEQ multiplex PCR, the TCRdb table keeps only in-frame clones and is missing some. The data show fewer than 30,000 clones, with approximately 78% seen just once and 16% held by the top ten. CDR3 size: 16 residues. The V segment lost 4 bases and the J segment 5 bases; nucleotides outside the gene matches: 12. Germline CDR1 is SGHRS and CDR2 is YFSETQ. Viral peptide pool expansion of antigen-specific CD4+ T cells preceded sequencing in the ViraFEST assay. Following 10 days of culture, CD4+ T cells were isolated. PCR showed that the person got SARS-CoV-2 infection at some point between March and December 2020.

This specimen consisted of CD4+ T cells from PBMCs cultured with HCoV-NL63 spike peptides, obtained before COVID-19 vaccination. The V call is TRBV5-1, the J call TRBJ1-1; 9 nucleotides line up with TRBD1. The clonotype was recovered from a human donor who had a prior SARS-CoV-2 infection. The CDR3 DNA follows: TGCGCCAGCAGCAAATCTGGGACAGGGCGGAGGACTGAAGCTTTCTTT. Encoded protein: CASSKSGTGRRTEAFF.